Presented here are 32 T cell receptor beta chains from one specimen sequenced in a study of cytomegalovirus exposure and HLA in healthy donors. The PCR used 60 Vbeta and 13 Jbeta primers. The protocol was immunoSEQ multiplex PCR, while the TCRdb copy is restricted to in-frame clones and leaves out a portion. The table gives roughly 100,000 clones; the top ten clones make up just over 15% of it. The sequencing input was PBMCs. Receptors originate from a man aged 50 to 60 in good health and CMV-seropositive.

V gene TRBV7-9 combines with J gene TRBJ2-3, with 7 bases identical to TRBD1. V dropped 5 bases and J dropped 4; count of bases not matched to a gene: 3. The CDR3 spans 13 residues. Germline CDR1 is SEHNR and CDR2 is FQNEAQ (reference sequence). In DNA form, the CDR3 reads TGTGCCAGCAGCCCAAGGGGGCCAGATACGCAGTATTTT. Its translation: CASSPRGPDTQYF.

Here the CDR3 DNA reads TGCAGCGTTGGCCGGCCCCGGGGGAGGGGGGACGGCGAGCAGTACTTC. This gives the protein CSVGRPRGRGDGEQYF. V gene TRBV29-1 combines with J gene TRBJ2-7; D possibly corresponds to TRBD2 (7 bases). The CDR3 totals 16 residues. Trimming removed 4 bases from V and 6 bases from J, with 25 bases in between. Per the germline V gene, CDR1 is SQVTM and CDR2 is ANQGSEA.

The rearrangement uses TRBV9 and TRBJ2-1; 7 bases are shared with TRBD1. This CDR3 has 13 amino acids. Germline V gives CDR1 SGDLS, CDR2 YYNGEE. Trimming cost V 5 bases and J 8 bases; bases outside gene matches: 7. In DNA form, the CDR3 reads TGTGCCAGCAGGAGGGGGCCCACGGATGAGCAGTTCTTC. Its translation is CASRRGPTDEQFF.

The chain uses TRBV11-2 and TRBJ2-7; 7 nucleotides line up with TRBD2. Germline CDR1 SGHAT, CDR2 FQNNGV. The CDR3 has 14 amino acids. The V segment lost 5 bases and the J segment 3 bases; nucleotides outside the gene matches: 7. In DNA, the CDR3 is TGTGCCAGCAGCCGGGGGAGGGGAGTCTACGAGCAGTACTTC. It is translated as CASSRGRGVYEQYF.

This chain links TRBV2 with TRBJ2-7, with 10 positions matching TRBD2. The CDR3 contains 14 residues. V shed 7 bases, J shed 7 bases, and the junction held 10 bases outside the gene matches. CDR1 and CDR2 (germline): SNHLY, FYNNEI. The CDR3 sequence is CASTLLAGRREQYF. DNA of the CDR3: TGTGCCAGCACCCTACTAGCGGGAAGGCGGGAGCAGTACTTC.

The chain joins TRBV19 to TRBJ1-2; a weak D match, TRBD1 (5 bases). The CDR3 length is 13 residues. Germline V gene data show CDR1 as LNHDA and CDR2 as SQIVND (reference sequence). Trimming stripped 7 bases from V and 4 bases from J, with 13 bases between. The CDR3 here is CASNRGSGYGYTF. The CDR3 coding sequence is TGTGCCAGTAATAGGGGAAGTGGCTATGGCTACACCTTC.

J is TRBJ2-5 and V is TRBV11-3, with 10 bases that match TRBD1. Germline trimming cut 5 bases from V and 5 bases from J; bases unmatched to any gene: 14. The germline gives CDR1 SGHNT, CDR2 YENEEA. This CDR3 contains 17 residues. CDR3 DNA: TGTGCCAGCAGCACCAGGACAGGGGGGAAGATGGGGGAGACCCAGTACTTC. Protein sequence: CASSTRTGGKMGETQYF.

The CDR3 region is CASSPLEGPNQPQHF. CDR3 nucleotide sequence: TGTGCCAGCAGCCCCTTGGAGGGTCCCAATCAGCCCCAGCATTTT. V and J are TRBV28 and TRBJ1-5; D call uncertain. The CDR3 runs 15 residues. V was pared by 6 bases and J by 3 bases, with 15 bases between. CDR1 and CDR2 (germline): MDHEN, SYDVKM.

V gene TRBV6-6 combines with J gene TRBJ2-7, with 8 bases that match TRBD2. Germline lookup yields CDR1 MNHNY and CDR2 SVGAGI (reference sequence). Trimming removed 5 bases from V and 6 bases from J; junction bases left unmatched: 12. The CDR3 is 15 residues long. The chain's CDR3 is CASSLKRESMGEQYF. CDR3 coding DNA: TGTGCCAGCAGTCTGAAGCGGGAGAGTATGGGCGAGCAGTACTTC.

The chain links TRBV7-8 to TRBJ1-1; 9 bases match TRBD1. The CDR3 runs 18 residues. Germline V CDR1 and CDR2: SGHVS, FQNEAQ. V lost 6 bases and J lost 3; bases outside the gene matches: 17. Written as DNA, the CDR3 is TGTGCCAGCAGTTCAGAGGGACAGGGAATTATGTGGGACACTGAAGCTTTCTTT. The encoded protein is CASSSEGQGIMWDTEAFF.

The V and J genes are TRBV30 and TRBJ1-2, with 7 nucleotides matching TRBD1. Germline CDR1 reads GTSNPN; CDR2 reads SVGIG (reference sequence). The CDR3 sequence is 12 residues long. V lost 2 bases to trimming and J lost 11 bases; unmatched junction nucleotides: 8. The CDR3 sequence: CAWSPGQRSYTF. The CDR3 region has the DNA TGTGCCTGGAGTCCGGGACAGAGATCATACACCTTC.

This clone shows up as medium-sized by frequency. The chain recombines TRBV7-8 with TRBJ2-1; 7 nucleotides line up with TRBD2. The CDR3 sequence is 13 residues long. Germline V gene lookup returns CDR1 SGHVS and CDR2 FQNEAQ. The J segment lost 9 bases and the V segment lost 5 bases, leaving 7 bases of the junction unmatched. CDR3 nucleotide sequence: TGTGCCAGCAGCCCGAGCGGGATGGGTGAGCAGTTCTTC. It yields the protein CASSPSGMGEQFF.

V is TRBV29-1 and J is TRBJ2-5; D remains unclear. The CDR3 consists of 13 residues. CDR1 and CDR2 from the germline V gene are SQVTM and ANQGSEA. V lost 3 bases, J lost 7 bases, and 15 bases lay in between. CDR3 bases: TGCAGCGTTGATGTTCTTCAGGTGGGGACCCAGTACTTC. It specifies CSVDVLQVGTQYF.

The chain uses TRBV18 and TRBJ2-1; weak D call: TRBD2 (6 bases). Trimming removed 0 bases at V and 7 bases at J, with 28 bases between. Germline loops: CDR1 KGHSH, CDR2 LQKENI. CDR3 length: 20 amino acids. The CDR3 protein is CASSPPSGMGTGSPSNEQFF. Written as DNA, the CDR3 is TGTGCCAGCTCACCACCGTCAGGGATGGGAACCGGGAGTCCATCAAATGAGCAGTTCTTC.

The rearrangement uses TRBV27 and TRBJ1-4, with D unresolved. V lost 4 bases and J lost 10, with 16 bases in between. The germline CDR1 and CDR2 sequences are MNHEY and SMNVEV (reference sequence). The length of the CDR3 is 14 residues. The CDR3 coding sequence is TGTGCCAGCAGTTCGGGGAGAACGCTGGGAAAACTGTTTTTT. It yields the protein CASSSGRTLGKLFF.

CDR3 nucleotide sequence: TGCGCCAGCACCCCGGGACTAGCGGGATCGGGTGAGCAGTTCTTC. Translation: CASTPGLAGSGEQFF. The chain recombines TRBV4-3 with TRBJ2-1; 13 positions agree with TRBD2. The CDR3 is made up of 15 amino acids. V was clipped by 7 bases and J by 9 bases; unmatched bases: 9. Germline values: CDR1 LGHNA, CDR2 YSLEER.

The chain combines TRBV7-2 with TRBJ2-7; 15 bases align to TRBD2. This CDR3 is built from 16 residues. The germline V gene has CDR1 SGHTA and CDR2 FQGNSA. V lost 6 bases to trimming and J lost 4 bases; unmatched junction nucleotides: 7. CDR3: CASSRTGTSGGYEQYF. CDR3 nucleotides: TGTGCCAGCAGTCGAACCGGGACTAGCGGGGGGTACGAGCAGTACTTC.

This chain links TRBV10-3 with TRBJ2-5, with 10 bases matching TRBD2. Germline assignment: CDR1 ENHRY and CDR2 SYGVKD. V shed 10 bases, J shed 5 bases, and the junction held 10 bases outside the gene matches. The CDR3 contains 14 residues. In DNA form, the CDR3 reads TGTGCCACCGGCCTAGCGGGAGCCGCCGAGACCCAGTACTTC. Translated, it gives CATGLAGAAETQYF.

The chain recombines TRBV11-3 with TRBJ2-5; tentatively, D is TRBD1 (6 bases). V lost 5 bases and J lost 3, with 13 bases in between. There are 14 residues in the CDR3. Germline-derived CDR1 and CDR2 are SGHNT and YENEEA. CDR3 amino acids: CASSIGDRKETQYF. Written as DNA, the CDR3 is TGTGCCAGCAGCATAGGCGACAGGAAAGAGACCCAGTACTTC.

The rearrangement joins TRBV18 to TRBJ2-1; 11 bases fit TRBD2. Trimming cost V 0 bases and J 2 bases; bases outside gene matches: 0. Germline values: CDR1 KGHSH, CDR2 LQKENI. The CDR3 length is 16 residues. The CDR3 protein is CASSPPGLAAYNEQFF. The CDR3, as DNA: TGTGCCAGCTCACCACCGGGACTAGCGGCCTACAATGAGCAGTTCTTC.

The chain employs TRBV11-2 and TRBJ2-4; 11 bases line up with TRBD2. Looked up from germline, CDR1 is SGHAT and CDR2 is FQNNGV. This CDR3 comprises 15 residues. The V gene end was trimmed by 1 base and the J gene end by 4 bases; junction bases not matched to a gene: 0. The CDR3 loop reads CASSLGTSGKNIQYF. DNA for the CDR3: TGTGCCAGCAGCTTAGGGACTAGCGGGAAAAACATTCAGTACTTC. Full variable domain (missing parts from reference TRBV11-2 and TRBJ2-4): EAGVAQSPRYKIIEKRQSVAFWCNPISGHATLYWYQQILGQGPKLLIQFQNNGVVDDSQLPKDRFSAERLKGVDSTLKIQPAKLEDSAVYLCASSLGTSGKNIQYFGAGTRLSVL.

CDR3 loop: CASSPGMDNEQFF. As DNA, the CDR3 is TGTGCCAGCAGCCCCGGGATGGACAATGAGCAGTTCTTC. The V and J genes are TRBV7-2 and TRBJ2-1; D is perhaps TRBD2 (5 bases). This CDR3 is built from 13 residues. CDR1 is SGHTA, CDR2 FQGNSA, per germline. V was cut by 5 bases and J by 5 bases, with 10 bases left in between.

The CDR3, as DNA: TGTGCCACTAACGGGGTGTCAAATGAGCAGTTCTTC. Its protein is CATNGVSNEQFF. This chain uses TRBV28 with TRBJ2-1; TRBD2 might be the D (5 bases). The CDR3 has 12 residues. Germline lookup yields CDR1 MDHEN and CDR2 SYDVKM. The ends were cut back, 10 bases at V and 7 bases at J, with 14 bases in the middle.

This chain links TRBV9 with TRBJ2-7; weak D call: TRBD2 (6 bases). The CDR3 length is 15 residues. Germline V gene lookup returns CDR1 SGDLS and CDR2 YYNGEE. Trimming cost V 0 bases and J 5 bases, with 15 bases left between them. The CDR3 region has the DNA TGTGCCAGCAGCGTAGGGGTCGGGAGTTTCGACGAGCAGTACTTC. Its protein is CASSVGVGSFDEQYF.

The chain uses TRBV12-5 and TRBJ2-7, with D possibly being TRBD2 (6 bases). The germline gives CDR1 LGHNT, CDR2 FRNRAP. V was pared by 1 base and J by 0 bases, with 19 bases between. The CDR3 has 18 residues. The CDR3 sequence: CASGLEISAGIGSYEQYV. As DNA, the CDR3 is TGTGCTAGTGGTTTGGAAATTTCGGCGGGGATTGGCTCCTACGAGCAGTACGTC.

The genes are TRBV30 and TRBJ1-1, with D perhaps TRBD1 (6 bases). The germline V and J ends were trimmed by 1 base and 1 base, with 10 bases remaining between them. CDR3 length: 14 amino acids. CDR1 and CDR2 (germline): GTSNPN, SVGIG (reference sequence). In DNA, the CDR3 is TGTGCCTGGAGTGCACGGACAGCGAACACTGAAGCTTTCTTT. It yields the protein CAWSARTANTEAFF.

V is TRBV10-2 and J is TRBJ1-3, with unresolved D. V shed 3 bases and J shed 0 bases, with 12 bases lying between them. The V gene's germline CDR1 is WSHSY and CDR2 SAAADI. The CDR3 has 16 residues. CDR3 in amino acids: CASSELSGTSGNTIYF. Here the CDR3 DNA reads TGCGCCAGCAGTGAATTGTCGGGTACCTCTGGAAACACCATATATTTT.

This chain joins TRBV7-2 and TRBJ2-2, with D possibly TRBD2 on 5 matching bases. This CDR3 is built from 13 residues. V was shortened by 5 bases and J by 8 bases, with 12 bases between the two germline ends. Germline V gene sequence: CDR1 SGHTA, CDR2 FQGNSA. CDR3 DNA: TGTGCCAGCAGCCGATACGGGGAGGGGGAGCTGTTTTTT. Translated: CASSRYGEGELFF.

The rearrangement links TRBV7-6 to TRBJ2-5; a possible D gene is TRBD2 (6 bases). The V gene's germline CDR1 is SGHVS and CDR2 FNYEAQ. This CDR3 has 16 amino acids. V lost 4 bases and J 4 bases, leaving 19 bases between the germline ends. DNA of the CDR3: TGTGCCAGCAGCTCGTACGGGGGACTCAATGGAGAGACCCAGTACTTC. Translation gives CASSSYGGLNGETQYF.

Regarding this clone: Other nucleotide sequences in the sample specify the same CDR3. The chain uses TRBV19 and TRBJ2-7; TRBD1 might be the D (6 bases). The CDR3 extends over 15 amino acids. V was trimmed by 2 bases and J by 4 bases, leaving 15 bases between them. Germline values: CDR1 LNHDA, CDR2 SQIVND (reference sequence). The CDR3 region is CASSIPGEPPYEQYF. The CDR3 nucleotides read TGTGCCAGTAGTATACCAGGGGAGCCCCCATACGAGCAGTACTTC. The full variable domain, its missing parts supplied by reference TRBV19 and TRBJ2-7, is DGGITQSPKYLFRKEGQNVTLSCEQNLNHDAMYWYRQDPGQGLRLIYYSQIVNDFQKGDIAEGYSVSREKKESFPLTVTSAQKNPTAFYLCASSIPGEPPYEQYFGPGTRLTVT.

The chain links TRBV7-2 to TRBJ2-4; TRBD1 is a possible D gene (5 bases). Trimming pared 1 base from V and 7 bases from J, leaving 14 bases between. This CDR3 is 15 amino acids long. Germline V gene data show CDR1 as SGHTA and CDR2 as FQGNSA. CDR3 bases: TGTGCCAGCAGCTTAGTGTCAGGGTCCCAGAACATTCAGTACTTC. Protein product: CASSLVSGSQNIQYF. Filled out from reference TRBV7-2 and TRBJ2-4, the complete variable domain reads GAGVSQSPSNKVTEKGKDVELRCDPISGHTALYWYRQSLGQGLEFLIYFQGNSAPDKSGLPSDRFSAERTGGSVSTLTIQRTQQEDSAVYLCASSLVSGSQNIQYFGAGTRLSVL.

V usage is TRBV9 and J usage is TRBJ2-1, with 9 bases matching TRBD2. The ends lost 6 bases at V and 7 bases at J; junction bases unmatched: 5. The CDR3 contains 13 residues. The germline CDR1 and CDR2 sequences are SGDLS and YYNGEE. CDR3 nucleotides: TGTGCCAGCACGTCTAGCGGGACGAATGAGCAGTTCTTC. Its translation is CASTSSGTNEQFF.